These 22 T cell receptor beta chains were all obtained from the same sample, sequenced in a study of blood T cell repertoires in COVID-19. The protocol was immunoSEQ multiplex PCR, while the TCRdb copy is restricted to in-frame clones and leaves out a portion. The sample shows over 200,000 clones, about 87% of them seen only once. Sequencing was done on a sample of PBMCs or T cells enriched from blood (not recorded which). The receptors derive from a woman between 25 and 40 years old who had been exposed to COVID-19.

This CDR3 is CASSEVREGGQPQHF. Written as DNA, the CDR3 is TGTGCCAGCAGTGAAGTTAGGGAGGGAGGGCAGCCCCAGCATTTT. The chain is built from TRBV2 and TRBJ1-5; the D is unclear. This CDR3 comprises 15 residues. With 1 base removed from V and 7 bases from J, the gap between germline ends came to 14 bases. Germline V lookup: CDR1 SNHLY, CDR2 FYNNEI.

In this sample, this clone turned up a few times. The genes are TRBV5-6 and TRBJ2-7; tentative D call: TRBD2 (7 bases). This CDR3 region has 15 residues. Germline lookup yields CDR1 SGHDT and CDR2 YYEEEE. Trimming removed 4 bases at V and 0 bases at J, with 14 bases between. CDR3 coding DNA: TGTGCCAGCAGCAGGGGGACTACCGGCTCCTACGAGCAGTACTTC. Residues: CASSRGTTGSYEQYF.

The chain has TRBV5-8 and TRBJ2-5, with 7 bases lining up with TRBD1. J gave up 0 bases and V 1 base, and 0 bases lay outside the gene matches. Germline CDR1 is SGHTS and CDR2 is YDEGEE. The CDR3 length is 14 residues. CDR3 DNA sequence: TGTGCCAGCAGCTTGACAGGGGACCAAGAGACCCAGTACTTC. This sequence encodes CASSLTGDQETQYF.

This clone came up a few times. The CDR3 reads CASSLSVQGTAYNSPLHF. The CDR3 DNA reads as TGTGCCAGCAGTTTATCGGTCCAGGGGACCGCCTATAATTCACCCCTCCACTTT. V usage is TRBV27 and J usage is TRBJ1-6; tentative D call: TRBD1 (6 bases). Germline V gene lookup returns CDR1 MNHEY and CDR2 SMNVEV (reference sequence). The CDR3 runs to 18 residues. The V end was cut by 0 bases, the J end by 2 bases, with 14 bases between.

J is TRBJ1-1 and V is TRBV2; TRBD1 matches 8 bases. The CDR3 has 15 amino acids. The J segment lost 4 bases and the V segment lost 6 bases, leaving 10 bases of the junction unmatched. CDR1 and CDR2 (germline): SNHLY, FYNNEI. CDR3 nucleotides: TGTGCCAGCAGCGAGGACAGGGTGGGCTCCACTGAAGCTTTCTTT. It yields the protein CASSEDRVGSTEAFF.

This sequence joins TRBV2 and TRBJ1-1; 9 bases fit TRBD1. The CDR3 has 15 amino acids. Trimming took 5 bases from V and 5 from J; bases not matched to a gene: 9. From germline, CDR1 is SNHLY and CDR2 FYNNEI. This chain's CDR3 is CASSYRDRALTEAFF. The CDR3 nucleotides read TGTGCCAGCAGTTACCGGGACAGGGCATTGACTGAAGCTTTCTTT.

The rearrangement uses TRBV19 and TRBJ1-5; D is unclear. The germline gives CDR1 LNHDA, CDR2 SQIVND (reference sequence). Deletions cut 6 bases from V and 0 bases from J, with 9 bases between. The CDR3 length is 14 residues. The CDR3 DNA follows: TGTGCCAGTAGGGTCCTAGCTAGCAATCAGCCCCAGCATTTT. Protein: CASRVLASNQPQHF.

This chain links TRBV11-3 with TRBJ2-3; perhaps TRBD1 as D (6 bases). Germline-derived CDR1 and CDR2 are SGHNT and YENEEA. This CDR3 region has 13 residues. Trimming took 5 bases from V and 4 from J, leaving 10 bases between them. CDR3 sequence (DNA): TGTGCCAGCAGCAAACAGGGAGCAGATACGCAGTATTTT. Its translation is CASSKQGADTQYF.

This chain uses TRBV9 with TRBJ2-7; the D gene is possibly TRBD2 (7 bases). The V gene's germline CDR1 is SGDLS and CDR2 YYNGEE. The CDR3 covers 12 residues. V lost 5 bases and J lost 9, with 15 bases in between. DNA for the CDR3: TGTGCCAGCAGTGCCGGCGGGGGCGGGCAGTACTTC. It yields the protein CASSAGGGGQYF. Combining the CDR3 with reference TRBV9 and TRBJ2-7 gives the whole variable domain DSGVTQTPKHLITATGQRVTLRCSPRSGDLSVYWYQQSLDQGLQFLIQYYNGEERAKGNILERFSAQQFPDLHSELNLSSLELGDSALYFCASSAGGGGQYFGPGTRLTVT.

V and J are TRBV27 and TRBJ1-4; D unresolved. V dropped 2 bases and J dropped 0 bases, with 16 bases sitting between them. Germline loops: CDR1 MNHEY, CDR2 SMNVEV (reference sequence). This CDR3 contains 18 residues. CDR3 DNA sequence: TGTGCCAGCAGTTTAATCCCCGTCAAACAGTCAACTAATGAAAAACTGTTTTTT. It encodes CASSLIPVKQSTNEKLFF.

V and J are TRBV6-1 and TRBJ1-6; D remains unclear. Germline lookup yields CDR1 MNHNS and CDR2 SASEGT. The CDR3 runs to 16 residues. The germline V and J ends were trimmed by 2 bases and 7 bases, with 15 bases remaining between them. DNA for the CDR3: TGTGCCAGCAGTGAAAAATTCGGGAAAGGGAATTCACCCCTCCACTTT. This gives the protein CASSEKFGKGNSPLHF.

CDR3 in DNA: TGTGCCAGCAGCCAAGTCGGGAACACTGAAGCTTTCTTT. It translates to CASSQVGNTEAFF. The chain employs TRBV3-1 (or the pseudogene TRBV3-2) and TRBJ1-1; D unresolved. CDR3 length equals 13 residues. Germline CDR1 reads LGHDT; CDR2 reads YNNKEL (reference sequence). V dropped 1 base and J dropped 1 base, with 4 bases sitting between them.

The J gene is TRBJ1-2, the V gene TRBV5-5; D is perhaps TRBD1 (5 bases). Germline V gives CDR1 SGHKS, CDR2 YYEKEE (reference sequence). This CDR3 has 17 amino acids. V gave up 0 bases and J gave up 1 base, with 16 bases separating them. CDR3 in amino acids: CASSLDPPGSLNYGYTF. DNA for the CDR3: TGTGCCAGCAGCTTGGATCCCCCAGGGTCCCTTAACTATGGCTACACCTTC.

This rearrangement joins TRBV3-1 (or the pseudogene TRBV3-2) to TRBJ2-1; 7 bases match TRBD2. The CDR3 is 15 residues long. Germline loops: CDR1 LGHDT, CDR2 YNNKEL (reference sequence). J lost 6 bases, V lost 0 bases, and 5 bases had no gene match. The CDR3 loop is CASSQDTTSVNEQFF. CDR3 nucleotide sequence: TGTGCCAGCAGCCAAGATACAACTAGCGTCAATGAGCAGTTCTTC.

This chain uses TRBV2 with TRBJ2-1; 15 positions agree with TRBD2. CDR1 is SNHLY and CDR2 is FYNNEI in the germline V gene. After removal of 6 bases from V and 8 bases from J, the junction contained 5 bases not matched to a gene. The CDR3 is 15 residues long. The CDR3 loop reads CASSGLAGGGDEQFF. CDR3 DNA sequence: TGTGCCAGCAGCGGACTAGCGGGAGGGGGGGATGAGCAGTTCTTC.

This chain connects TRBV11-2 to TRBJ1-6; tentative D call: TRBD1 (5 bases). Germline V gives CDR1 SGHAT, CDR2 FQNNGV. This CDR3 region has 12 residues. V lost 8 bases to trimming and J lost 7 bases, with 9 bases between them. In nucleotides, the CDR3 is TGTGCCAGCGGGCGGGGGAATTCACCCCTCCACTTT. Residues: CASGRGNSPLHF.

The chain has TRBV6-1 and TRBJ2-3, with D possibly TRBD2 on 6 matching bases. CDR1 is MNHNS and CDR2 is SASEGT in the germline V gene. This CDR3 has 15 amino acids. The V and J ends lost 1 base and 8 bases respectively, with 16 bases between them. As DNA, the CDR3 is TGTGCCAGCAGTGAAGGAACAGGACTGGGAGGTACGCAGTATTTT. Encoded protein: CASSEGTGLGGTQYF.

This chain links TRBV2 with TRBJ2-1; D is unclear. The CDR3 is made up of 11 amino acids. V was clipped by 6 bases and J by 10 bases, with 10 bases between them. Per germline, CDR1 SNHLY and CDR2 FYNNEI. This CDR3 reads CASRHSEEQFF. DNA of the CDR3: TGTGCCAGCAGACACAGTGAGGAGCAGTTCTTC.

This clone was seen a few times. The J gene is TRBJ1-6, the V gene TRBV19; weak D call: TRBD1 (6 bases). Per germline, CDR1 LNHDA and CDR2 SQIVND (reference sequence). V dropped 7 bases and J dropped 7 bases, with 14 bases sitting between them. This CDR3 has 14 residues. CDR3 DNA: TGTGCCAGTAAAGAACAGGGTGGGAATTCACCCCTCCACTTT. It specifies CASKEQGGNSPLHF.

The table lists this clone with a count of one. The V and J genes are TRBV19 and TRBJ1-1, with 7 bases fitting TRBD1. CDR3 length: 15 residues. The V segment lost 5 bases and the J segment 0 bases; nucleotides outside the gene matches: 6. In germline, CDR1 is LNHDA, CDR2 SQIVND (reference sequence). This chain's CDR3 is CASSETGLMNTEAFF. The CDR3 nucleotides read TGTGCCAGTAGTGAGACAGGGCTAATGAACACTGAAGCTTTCTTT.

This chain uses TRBV3-1 (or the pseudogene TRBV3-2) with TRBJ1-3, with TRBD1 as a possible D gene (5 bases). V dropped 3 bases and J dropped 2 bases, with 11 bases sitting between them. The CDR3 has 15 residues. The V gene's germline CDR1 is LGHDT and CDR2 YNNKEL (reference sequence). The DNA for the CDR3 is TGTGCCAGCAGCCACCTCAGGGTTCCTGGAAACACCATATATTTT. Its protein is CASSHLRVPGNTIYF.

The chain recombines TRBV12-3 or TRBV12-4 with TRBJ1-4; D might be TRBD1 (5 bases). The V and J ends lost 2 bases and 7 bases respectively, with 5 bases between them. CDR3 length equals 12 residues. CDR3 nucleotides: TGTGCCAGCAGTTTACAGGGTGAAAAACTGTTTTTT. Amino acid sequence: CASSLQGEKLFF.